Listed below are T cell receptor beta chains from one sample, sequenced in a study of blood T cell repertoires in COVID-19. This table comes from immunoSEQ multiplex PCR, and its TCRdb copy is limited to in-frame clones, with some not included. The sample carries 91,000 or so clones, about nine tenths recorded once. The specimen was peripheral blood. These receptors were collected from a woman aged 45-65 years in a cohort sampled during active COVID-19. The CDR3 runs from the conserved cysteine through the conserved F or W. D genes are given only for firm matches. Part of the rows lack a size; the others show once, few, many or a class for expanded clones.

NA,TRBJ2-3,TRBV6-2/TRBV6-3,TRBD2,CASSYSTSGGADTQYF,TGTGCCAGCAGTTACTCGACTAGCGGGGGGGCAGATACGCAGTATTTT
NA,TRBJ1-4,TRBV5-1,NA,CASSQRSGEKLFF,TGCGCCAGCAGCCAAAGGTCGGGAGAAAAACTGTTTTTT
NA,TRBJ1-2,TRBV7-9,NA,CASSQQGFPGHTF,TGTGCCAGCAGCCAACAGGGATTCCCGGGTCACACCTTC
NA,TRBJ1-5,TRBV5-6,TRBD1,CASSGRQGWDNQPQHF,TGTGCCAGCAGCGGCCGACAGGGGTGGGACAATCAGCCCCAGCATTTT
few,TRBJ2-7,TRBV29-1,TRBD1,CSVGGTAYEQYF,TGCAGCGTTGGGGGGACAGCCTACGAGCAGTACTTC
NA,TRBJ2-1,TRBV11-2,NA,CASSLGGGPANEQFF,TGTGCCAGCAGCTTAGGGGGGGGCCCCGCCAATGAGCAGTTCTTC
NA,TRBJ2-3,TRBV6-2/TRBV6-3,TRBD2,CASSWISGGAVADTQYF,TGTGCCAGCAGTTGGATTAGCGGGGGGGCCGTGGCAGATACGCAGTATTTT
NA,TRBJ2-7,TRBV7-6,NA,CASSSNGALYEQYF,TGTGCCAGCAGCTCCAATGGGGCTCTATACGAGCAGTACTTC
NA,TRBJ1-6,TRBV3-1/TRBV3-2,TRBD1,CASSHEDRDNSPLHF,TGTGCCAGCAGTCATGAAGACAGGGATAATTCACCCCTCCACTTT
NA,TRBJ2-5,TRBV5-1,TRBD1,CASRWTGGTEETQYF,TGCGCCAGCAGATGGACAGGGGGCACCGAGGAGACCCAGTACTTC
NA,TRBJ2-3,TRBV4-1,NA,CASSQVWMAGGPDTQYF,TGCGCCAGCAGCCAAGTGTGGATGGCCGGGGGGCCAGATACGCAGTATTTT
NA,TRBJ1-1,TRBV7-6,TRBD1,CASSSRGQGAVGAFF,TGTGCCAGCAGCTCTAGAGGGCAGGGGGCGGTTGGAGCTTTCTTT
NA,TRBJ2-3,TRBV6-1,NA,CASSEVVSMEGGPRDTQYF,TGTGCCAGCAGTGAAGTGGTCTCTATGGAGGGGGGGCCCCGAGATACGCAGTATTTT
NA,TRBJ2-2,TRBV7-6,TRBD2,CASSRTSGWGNTGELFF,TGTGCCAGCAGCCGGACTAGCGGTTGGGGGAACACCGGGGAGCTGTTTTTT
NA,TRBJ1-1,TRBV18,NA,CASSPPGRIKSEAFF,TGTGCCAGCTCACCCCCGGGGAGAATTAAATCTGAAGCTTTCTTT
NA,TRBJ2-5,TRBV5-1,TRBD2,CASSPGTRGQETQYF,TGCGCCAGCAGCCCCGGGACTAGGGGCCAAGAGACCCAGTACTTC
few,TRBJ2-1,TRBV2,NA,CASSQRRTSYNEQFF,TGTGCCAGCAGTCAGCGGCGGACCTCCTACAATGAGCAGTTCTTC
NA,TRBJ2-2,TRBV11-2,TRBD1,CASSLGDRGAGELFF,TGTGCCAGCAGCTTAGGGGACAGGGGGGCCGGGGAGCTGTTTTTT
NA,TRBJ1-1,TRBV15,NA,CATSRVVTGPEAFF,TGTGCCACCAGCAGAGTGGTGACAGGCCCTGAAGCTTTCTTT
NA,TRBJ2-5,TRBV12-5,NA,CASARDSGTQYF,TGTGCTAGTGCCCGGGACTCCGGGACCCAGTACTTC
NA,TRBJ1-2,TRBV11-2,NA,CASSPDGYGYTF,TGTGCCAGCAGCCCAGACGGGTATGGCTACACCTTC
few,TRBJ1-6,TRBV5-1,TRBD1,CASSPSQGARNSPLHF,TGCGCCAGCAGCCCCAGCCAGGGGGCGCGCAATTCACCCCTCCACTTT
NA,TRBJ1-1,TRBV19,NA,CASSMQQGLVNTEAFF,TGTGCCAGTAGTATGCAACAGGGCCTTGTGAACACTGAAGCTTTCTTT
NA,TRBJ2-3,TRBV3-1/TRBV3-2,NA,CASSQAGDASDTQYF,TGTGCCAGCAGCCAAGCCGGGGATGCTTCAGATACGCAGTATTTT
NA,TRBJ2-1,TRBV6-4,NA,CASSIRVWEQFF,TGTGCCAGCAGCATCAGGGTTTGGGAGCAGTTCTTC
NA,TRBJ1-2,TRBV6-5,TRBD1,CASSPTGSYGYTF,TGTGCCAGCAGTCCGACAGGGTCCTATGGCTACACCTTC
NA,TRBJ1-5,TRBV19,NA,CASSWEGGYNQPQHF,TGTGCCAGTAGCTGGGAAGGCGGGTACAATCAGCCCCAGCATTTT